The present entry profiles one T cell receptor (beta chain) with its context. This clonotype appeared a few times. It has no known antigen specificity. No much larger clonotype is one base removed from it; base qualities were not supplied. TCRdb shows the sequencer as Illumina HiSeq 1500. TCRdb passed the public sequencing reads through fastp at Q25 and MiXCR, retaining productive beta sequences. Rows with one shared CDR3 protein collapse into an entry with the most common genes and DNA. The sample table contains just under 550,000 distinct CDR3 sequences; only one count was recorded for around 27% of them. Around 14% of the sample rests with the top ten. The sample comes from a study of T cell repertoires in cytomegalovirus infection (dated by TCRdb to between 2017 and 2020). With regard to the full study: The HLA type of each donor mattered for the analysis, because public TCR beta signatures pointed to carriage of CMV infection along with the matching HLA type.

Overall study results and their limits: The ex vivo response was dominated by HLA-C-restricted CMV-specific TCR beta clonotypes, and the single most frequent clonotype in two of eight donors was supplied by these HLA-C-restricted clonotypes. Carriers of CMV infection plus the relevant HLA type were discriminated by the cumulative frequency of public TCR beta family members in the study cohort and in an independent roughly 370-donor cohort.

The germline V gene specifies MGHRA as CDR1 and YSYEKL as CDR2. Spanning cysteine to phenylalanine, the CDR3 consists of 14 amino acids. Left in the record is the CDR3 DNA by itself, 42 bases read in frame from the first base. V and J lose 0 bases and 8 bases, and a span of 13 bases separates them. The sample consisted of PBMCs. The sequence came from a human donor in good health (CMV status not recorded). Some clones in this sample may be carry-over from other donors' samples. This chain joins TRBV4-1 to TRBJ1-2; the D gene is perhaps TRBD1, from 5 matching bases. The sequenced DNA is TGCGCCAGCAGCCAAGATTTCGGCAGGGCGGGCTACACCTTC. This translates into CASSQDFGRAGYTF.